These 17 T cell receptor beta chains came from one sample sequenced in a study of T cell repertoires in cytomegalovirus infection. Via MiXCR, TCRdb re-called the reads, giving one row per CDR3 protein. This sample yields roughly 300,000 distinct CDR3 sequences, of which 8% to 10% are seen a single time; 3.5% to 4.5% belongs to the top ten. Material for sequencing was PBMCs. These receptors all stem from a human donor in good health (CMV status not recorded). Some clones in this sample may be carry-over from other donors' samples.

The V gene is TRBV7-8, the J gene TRBJ2-5; 10 positions match TRBD2. CDR1 is SGHVS and CDR2 is FQNEAQ in the germline V gene. CDR3 length: 14 residues. Trimming at V came to 7 bases and at J to 7 bases, leaving 9 bases not matched to a gene. CDR3 sequence (DNA): TGTGCCAGCATAGGGGAGCGGGGGGGCCGGACCCAGTACTTC. Its protein product is CASIGERGGRTQYF.

A few counts support this clonotype. The chain uses TRBV27 and TRBJ1-1, with D possibly TRBD1 on 5 matching bases. The CDR3 has 14 amino acids. Germline lookup yields CDR1 MNHEY and CDR2 SMNVEV (reference sequence). V lost 5 bases to trimming and J lost 6 bases, with 16 bases between them. CDR3 coding DNA: TGTGCCAGCAGTCCTACCCTGGGGGGGTCTGAAGCTTTCTTT. Residues: CASSPTLGGSEAFF.

There are a few counts of this clonotype. The gene calls are TRBV6-1 and TRBJ2-7; TRBD2 is a possible D gene (5 bases). The V end lost 6 bases, the J end lost 4 bases, and 22 bases lay between the germline ends. Per germline, CDR1 MNHNS and CDR2 SASEGT. The CDR3 contains 16 residues. CDR3 sequence reads: CASRPQRELLIYEQYF. CDR3 nucleotides: TGTGCCAGCAGGCCCCAAAGGGAGTTACTAATATACGAGCAGTACTTC.

In this sample, this clonotype turned up many times. The rearrangement links TRBV28 to TRBJ1-5; 7 nucleotides align to TRBD1. J gave up 7 bases and V 7 bases, and 7 bases lay outside the gene matches. Germline loops: CDR1 MDHEN, CDR2 SYDVKM. CDR3 length equals 13 residues. The CDR3 loop reads CASNYRGQQPQHF. Here the CDR3 DNA reads TGTGCCAGCAATTACAGGGGACAACAGCCCCAGCATTTT.

The chain is built from TRBV20-1 and TRBJ2-7, with D possibly being TRBD1 (6 bases). Trimming stripped 4 bases from V and 6 bases from J, with 22 bases between. CDR1 and CDR2 from the germline V gene are DFQATT and SNEGSKA (reference sequence). The CDR3 is 15 amino acids. The CDR3 here is CSAIIHSGPRGEQYF. The CDR3, as DNA: TGCAGTGCTATCATACACAGTGGCCCCAGGGGCGAGCAGTACTTC.

This clonotype occurred a few times. This chain uses TRBV19 with TRBJ1-1; no definite D call. Germline CDR1 reads LNHDA; CDR2 reads SQIVND (reference sequence). The CDR3 sequence is 13 residues long. Trimming removed 6 bases from V and 1 base from J, with 9 bases in between. CDR3 protein: CASSGRTNTEAFF. The CDR3 nucleotides read TGTGCCAGTAGCGGACGGACGAACACTGAAGCTTTCTTT.

This clonotype was picked up a small number of times. J is TRBJ2-5 and V is TRBV20-1; maybe TRBD2 (6 bases). Germline V gene lookup returns CDR1 DFQATT and CDR2 SNEGSKA (reference sequence). This CDR3 has 13 residues. The V and J ends lost 6 bases and 2 bases respectively, with 13 bases between them. The CDR3 DNA reads as TGCAGTGCCCCGGAGGGCTTTCAAGAGACCCAGTACTTC. Translated, it gives CSAPEGFQETQYF.

This clonotype was seen repeatedly, ten times or more. This sequence joins TRBV20-1 and TRBJ2-3; 8 bases fit TRBD1. Germline V gives CDR1 DFQATT, CDR2 SNEGSKA (reference sequence). V lost 5 bases to trimming and J lost 2 bases; unmatched junction nucleotides: 9. CDR3 length equals 15 residues. In DNA form, the CDR3 reads TGCAGTGCTCATACGGACAGGGACCACACAGATACGCAGTATTTT. Translating it yields CSAHTDRDHTDTQYF.

The table lists this clonotype with many counts. The chain couples TRBV7-9 to TRBJ2-1; 14 bases align to TRBD2. CDR1 and CDR2 from the germline V gene are SEHNR and FQNEAQ (reference sequence). V shed 5 bases, J shed 1 base, and the junction held 4 bases outside the gene matches. The CDR3 totals 17 residues. The CDR3 nucleotides are TGTGCCAGCAGCCCGGGACTAGCGGGGGAATCCTACAATGAGCAGTTCTTC. Translating gives CASSPGLAGESYNEQFF.

The chain couples TRBV20-1 to TRBJ1-1; tentatively, D is TRBD1 (5 bases). The germline gives CDR1 DFQATT, CDR2 SNEGSKA (reference sequence). V gave up 5 bases and J gave up 4 bases, with 14 bases separating them. The CDR3 has 13 amino acids. Here the CDR3 reads CSAFRGYSTEAFF. CDR3 bases: TGCAGTGCTTTTCGGGGGTACAGCACTGAAGCTTTCTTT.

This sequence joins TRBV7-6 and TRBJ1-6; D remains ambiguous. Germline V gene data show CDR1 as SGHVS and CDR2 as FNYEAQ. The ends were cut back, 2 bases at V and 0 bases at J, with 11 bases in the middle. This CDR3 is 17 amino acids long. This CDR3 is CASSLNSGSSYNSPLHF. The CDR3 DNA reads as TGTGCCAGCAGCTTAAATAGTGGGAGCTCCTATAATTCACCCCTCCACTTT.

This clonotype was seen a handful of times. The J gene is TRBJ2-7, the V gene TRBV24-1; no clear D gene. V was shortened by 1 base and J by 7 bases, with 10 bases between the two germline ends. This CDR3 contains 13 residues. CDR1 is KGHDR and CDR2 is SFDVKD in the germline V gene. The CDR3: CATSDFTWGEQYF. DNA for the CDR3: TGTGCCACCAGTGATTTCACTTGGGGAGAGCAGTACTTC.

The table lists this clonotype with a few counts. The chain combines TRBV7-4 with TRBJ1-2; D call uncertain. CDR1 and CDR2 from the germline V gene are SGHVT and SQSDAQ. The CDR3 contains 13 residues. V lost 5 bases to trimming and J lost 7 bases, with 14 bases between them. The CDR3 nucleotides read TGTGCCAGCAGCCGAGATACATCCCGTGGCTACACCTTC. Its protein product is CASSRDTSRGYTF.

This clonotype appeared many times. This chain uses TRBV7-6 with TRBJ2-5; D is ambiguous. CDR3 size: 11 residues. Trimming took off 6 bases at V and 5 bases at J, with 7 bases between the two ends. Germline V gene lookup returns CDR1 SGHVS and CDR2 FNYEAQ. CDR3 DNA: TGTGCCAGCAGTACCGGTGAGACCCAGTACTTC. The encoded protein is CASSTGETQYF.

This clonotype showed up many times. The J gene is TRBJ1-1, the V gene TRBV7-2, with D unclear. The V end lost 4 bases, the J end lost 4 bases, and 16 bases lay between the germline ends. The length of the CDR3 is 15 residues. The germline gives CDR1 SGHTA, CDR2 FQGNSA. The CDR3 bases are TGTGCCAGCAGCTCCGCCCGGTGGATGAGCACTGAAGCTTTCTTT. Amino acid sequence: CASSSARWMSTEAFF.

J is TRBJ1-2 and V is TRBV12-3 or TRBV12-4; D remains ambiguous. The ends were cut back, 10 bases at V and 0 bases at J, with 15 bases in the middle. This CDR3 has 14 amino acids. CDR3 residues: CATSDRATNYGYTF. CDR3 nucleotide sequence: TGTGCCACCTCCGATCGGGCCACTAACTATGGCTACACCTTC.

The rearrangement uses TRBV7-2 and TRBJ2-1; TRBD2 matches at 8 bases. Germline lookup yields CDR1 SGHTA and CDR2 FQGNSA. Trimming removed 5 bases from V and 16 bases from J; junction bases left unmatched: 25. The CDR3 sequence is 17 residues long. CDR3 protein: CASSPSAQPGGPMSSFF. In DNA, the CDR3 is TGTGCCAGCAGCCCTTCCGCTCAACCGGGAGGGCCAATGAGCAGCTTCTTC.